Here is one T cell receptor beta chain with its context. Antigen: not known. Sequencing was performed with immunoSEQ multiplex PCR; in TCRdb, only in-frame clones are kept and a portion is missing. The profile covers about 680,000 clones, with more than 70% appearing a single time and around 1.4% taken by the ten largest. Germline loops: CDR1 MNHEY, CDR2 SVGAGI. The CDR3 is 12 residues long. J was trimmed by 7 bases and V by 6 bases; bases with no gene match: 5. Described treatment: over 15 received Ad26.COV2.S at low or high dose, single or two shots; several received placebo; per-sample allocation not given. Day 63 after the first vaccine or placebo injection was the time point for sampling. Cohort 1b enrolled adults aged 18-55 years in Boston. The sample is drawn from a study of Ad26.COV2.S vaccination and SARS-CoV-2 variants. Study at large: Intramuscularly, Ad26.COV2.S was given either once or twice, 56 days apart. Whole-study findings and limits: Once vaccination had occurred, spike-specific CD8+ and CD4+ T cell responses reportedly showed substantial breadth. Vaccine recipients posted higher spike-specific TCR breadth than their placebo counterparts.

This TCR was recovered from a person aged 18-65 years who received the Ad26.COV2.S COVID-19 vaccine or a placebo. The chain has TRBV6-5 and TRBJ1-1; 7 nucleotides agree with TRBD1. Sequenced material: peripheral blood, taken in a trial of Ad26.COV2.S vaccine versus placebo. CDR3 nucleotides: TGTGCCAGCAGGACAGGGTATATTGAAGCTTTCTTT. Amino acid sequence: CASRTGYIEAFF.